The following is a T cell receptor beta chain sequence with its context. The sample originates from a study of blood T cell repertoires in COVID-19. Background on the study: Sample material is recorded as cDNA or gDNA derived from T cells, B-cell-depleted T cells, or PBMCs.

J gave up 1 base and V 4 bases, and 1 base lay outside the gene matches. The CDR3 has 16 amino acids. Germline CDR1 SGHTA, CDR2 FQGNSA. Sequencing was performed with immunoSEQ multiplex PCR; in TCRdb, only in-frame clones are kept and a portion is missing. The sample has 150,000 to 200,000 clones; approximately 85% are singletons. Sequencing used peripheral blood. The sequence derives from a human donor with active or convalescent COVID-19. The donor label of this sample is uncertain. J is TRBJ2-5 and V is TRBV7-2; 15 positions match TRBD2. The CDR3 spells CASSWTSGGGQETQYF. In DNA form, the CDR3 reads TGTGCCAGCAGCTGGACTAGCGGGGGGGGCCAAGAGACCCAGTACTTC. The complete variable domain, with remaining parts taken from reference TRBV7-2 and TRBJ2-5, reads GAGVSQSPSNKVTEKGKDVELRCDPISGHTALYWYRQSLGQGLEFLIYFQGNSAPDKSGLPSDRFSAERTGGSVSTLTIQRTQQEDSAVYLCASSWTSGGGQETQYFGPGTRLLVL.